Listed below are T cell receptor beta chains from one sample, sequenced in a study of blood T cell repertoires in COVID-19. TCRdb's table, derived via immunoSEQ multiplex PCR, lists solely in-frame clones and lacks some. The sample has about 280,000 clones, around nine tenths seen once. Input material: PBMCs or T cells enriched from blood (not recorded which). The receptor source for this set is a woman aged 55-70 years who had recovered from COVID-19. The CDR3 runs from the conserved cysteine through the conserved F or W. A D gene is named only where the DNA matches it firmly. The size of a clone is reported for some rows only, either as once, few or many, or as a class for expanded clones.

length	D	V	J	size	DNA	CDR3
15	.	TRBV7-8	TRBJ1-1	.	TGTGCCAGCAGCTTTTCAGGGAACGTGAACACTGAAGCTTTCTTT	CASSFSGNVNTEAFF
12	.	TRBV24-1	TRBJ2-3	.	TGTGCCACCAGTGATTTTCGGGATACGCAGTATTTT	CATSDFRDTQYF
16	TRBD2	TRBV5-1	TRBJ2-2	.	TGCGCCAGCAGACCACCTAGCGGGAGCGAAACCGGGGAGCTGTTTTTT	CASRPPSGSETGELFF
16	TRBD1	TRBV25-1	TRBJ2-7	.	TGTGCCAGCAGTGGGGCCGGGACAGCGTACTCCTACGAGCAGTACTTC	CASSGAGTAYSYEQYF
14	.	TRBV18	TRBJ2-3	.	TGTGCCAGCTCACCGGTAGCGTCCACAGATACGCAGTATTTT	CASSPVASTDTQYF
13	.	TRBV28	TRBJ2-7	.	TGTGCCAGCAGTTATCGGCAGGTATCTGCGCAGTACTTC	CASSYRQVSAQYF
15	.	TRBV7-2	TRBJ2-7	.	TGTGCCAGCAGCTTAGGGGGACATTATTACGAGGGGCAGTACTTC	CASSLGGHYYEGQYF
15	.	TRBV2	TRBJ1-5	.	TGTGCCAGCAGTGAAGTTGGGACAAGCAATCAGCCCCAGCATTTT	CASSEVGTSNQPQHF
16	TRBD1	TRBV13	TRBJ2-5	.	TGTGCCAGCAGCTTAGGCAGCATCAGGGGGCAGGAGACCCAGTACTTC	CASSLGSIRGQETQYF
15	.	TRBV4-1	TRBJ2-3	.	TGCGCCAGCAGCCAAGATTTGCTATCCACAGATACGCAGTATTTT	CASSQDLLSTDTQYF
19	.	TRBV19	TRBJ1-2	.	TGTGCCAGTAGTTCGTACTCACAGGGTCAGTTCCAAGCGAACTATGGCTACACCTTC	CASSSYSQGQFQANYGYTF
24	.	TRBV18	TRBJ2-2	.	TGTGCCAGCTCACCTCTTTTAAATTTCCAGGAACCGCACGGGGACTCCAACCTCAACGAAGAGCTGTTTTTT	CASSPLLNFQEPHGDSNLNEELFF
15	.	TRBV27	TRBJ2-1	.	TGTGCCAGCAGTTTGGCTTCTCCATCCTACAATGAGCAGTTCTTC	CASSLASPSYNEQFF
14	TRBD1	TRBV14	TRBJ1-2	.	TGTGCCAGCAGCCAAGGGACAGGGAGCTATGGCTACACCTTC	CASSQGTGSYGYTF
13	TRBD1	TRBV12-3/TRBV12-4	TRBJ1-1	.	TGTGCCAGCAGTAACAGGGGTGGCACTGAAGCTTTCTTT	CASSNRGGTEAFF
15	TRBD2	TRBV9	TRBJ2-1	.	TGTGCCAGCAGCCGCGAAATAGCGGGAGTATCTGAGCAGTTCTTC	CASSREIAGVSEQFF
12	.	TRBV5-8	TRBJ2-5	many	TGTGCCAGCAGCCCAGTGCGGGAGACCCAGTACTTC	CASSPVRETQYF
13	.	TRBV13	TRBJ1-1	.	TGTGCCAGCAGCTGGCAGACAAACACTGAAGCTTTCTTT	CASSWQTNTEAFF
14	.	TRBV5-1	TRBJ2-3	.	TGCGCCAGCAGCCCCCCGGGGGATTCGGATACGCAGTATTTT	CASSPPGDSDTQYF
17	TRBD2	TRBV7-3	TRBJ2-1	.	TGTGCCAGCAGCTTAACCTCGCTACGCGCGGGGGGGCATGAGCAGTTCTTC	CASSLTSLRAGGHEQFF
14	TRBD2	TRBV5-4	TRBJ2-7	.	TGTGCCAGCAGCTCGATCGGACTAGCTGGGGAGCAGTACTTC	CASSSIGLAGEQYF
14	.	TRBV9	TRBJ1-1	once	TGTGCCAGCAGCGTCTACCCTGGGAACACTGAAGCTTTCTTT	CASSVYPGNTEAFF
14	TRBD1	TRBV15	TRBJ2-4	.	TGTGCCACCAGCTCAGACAGGGGGCAAAACATTCAGTACTTC	CATSSDRGQNIQYF
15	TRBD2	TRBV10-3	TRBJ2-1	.	TGTGCCACCATTGGGGGGGGAAGCTCCTACAATGAGCAGTTCTTC	CATIGGGSSYNEQFF
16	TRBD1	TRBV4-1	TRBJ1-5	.	TGCGCCAGCAGCCTAACACGGACAGGGGCCTGGCAGCCCCAGCATTTT	CASSLTRTGAWQPQHF
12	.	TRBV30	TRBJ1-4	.	TGTGCCTGGGCCCTTGCTAATGAAAAACTGTTTTTT	CAWALANEKLFF
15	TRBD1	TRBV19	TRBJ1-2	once	TGTGCCAGTAGTCCGACAGGGGGAACTGTTAGTGGCTACACCTTC	CASSPTGGTVSGYTF